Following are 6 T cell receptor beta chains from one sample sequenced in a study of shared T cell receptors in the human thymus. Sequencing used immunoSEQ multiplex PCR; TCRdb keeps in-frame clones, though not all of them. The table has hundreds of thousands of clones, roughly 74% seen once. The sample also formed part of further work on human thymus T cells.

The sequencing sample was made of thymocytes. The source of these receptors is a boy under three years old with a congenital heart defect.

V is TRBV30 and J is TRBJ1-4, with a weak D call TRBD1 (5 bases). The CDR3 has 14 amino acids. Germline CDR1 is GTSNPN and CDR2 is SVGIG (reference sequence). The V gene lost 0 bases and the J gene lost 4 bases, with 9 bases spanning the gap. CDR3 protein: CAWSVPQDNEKLFF. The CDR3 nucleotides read TGTGCCTGGAGTGTACCACAGGATAATGAAAAACTGTTTTTT.

Written as DNA, the CDR3 is TGCGCCAGCACCGACCACGGACTAGCGCTGGGGGCCAACGTCCTGACTTTC. This sequence encodes CASTDHGLALGANVLTF. The rearrangement links TRBV5-1 to TRBJ2-6, with TRBD2 identical over 9 bases. With V trimmed by 6 bases and J by 4 bases, 11 bases remained unmatched. Per the germline V gene, CDR1 is SGHRS and CDR2 is YFSETQ. The CDR3 consists of 17 residues.

The CDR3 loop is CASSPLSPGDRTQYF. The CDR3 DNA follows: TGCGCCAGCAGCCCCTTATCGCCGGGAGACCGGACCCAGTACTTC. The chain recombines TRBV5-1 with TRBJ2-5; possibly TRBD2 for D (6 bases). This CDR3 region has 15 residues. V dropped 4 bases and J dropped 7 bases, with 20 bases sitting between them. CDR1 is SGHRS and CDR2 is YFSETQ in the germline V gene.

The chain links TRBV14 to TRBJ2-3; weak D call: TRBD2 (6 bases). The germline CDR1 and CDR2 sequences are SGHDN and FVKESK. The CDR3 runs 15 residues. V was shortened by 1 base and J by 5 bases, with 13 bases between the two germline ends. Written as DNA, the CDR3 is TGTGCCAGCAGCCAAGGGAACGGGAGTGGAGATACGCAGTATTTT. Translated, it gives CASSQGNGSGDTQYF.

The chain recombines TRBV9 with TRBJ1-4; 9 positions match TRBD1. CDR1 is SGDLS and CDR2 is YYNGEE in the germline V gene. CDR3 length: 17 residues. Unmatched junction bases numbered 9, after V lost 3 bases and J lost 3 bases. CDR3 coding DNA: TGTGCCAGCAGCGCAAAAACGGGGGACAGGGCTAATGAAAAACTGTTTTTT. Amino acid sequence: CASSAKTGDRANEKLFF. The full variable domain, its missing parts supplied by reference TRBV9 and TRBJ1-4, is DSGVTQTPKHLITATGQRVTLRCSPRSGDLSVYWYQQSLDQGLQFLIQYYNGEERAKGNILERFSAQQFPDLHSELNLSSLELGDSALYFCASSAKTGDRANEKLFFGSGTQLSVL.

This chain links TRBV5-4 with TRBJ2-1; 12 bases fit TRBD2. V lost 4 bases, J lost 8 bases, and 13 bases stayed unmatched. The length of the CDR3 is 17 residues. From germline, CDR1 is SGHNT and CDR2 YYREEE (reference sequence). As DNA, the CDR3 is TGTGCCAGCAGCAATATGTACCTAGCGGGAGGGCATTATGAGCAGTTCTTC. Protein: CASSNMYLAGGHYEQFF.